The 11 T cell receptor beta chains reported below all come from one sample, sequenced in a study of CD8+ T cells in alopecia areata. RNA, once extracted, was reverse transcribed into cDNA for use as the sequencing template. Only in-frame clones appear in the TCRdb table, and some are missing; sequencing was by immunoSEQ multiplex PCR. The data contain 210,000 or so clones, roughly 66% of them singletons. Treatment denoted: oral pan-JAK inhibitor, 5-10 mg twice daily. This specimen was CD4+ T cells sorted from blood, taken between weeks 43 and 45, from a patient treated with tofacitinib. The receptor source for this set is a human donor with alopecia areata.

This clone has just a few counts. The chain couples TRBV6-5 to TRBJ2-3; D gene unclear. This CDR3 is 11 amino acids long. In germline, CDR1 is MNHEY, CDR2 SVGAGI. V gave up 6 bases and J gave up 11 bases, with 12 bases separating them. CDR3 loop: CASSDRLVQYF. The CDR3 region has the DNA TGTGCCAGCAGCGATCGTTTGGTGCAGTATTTT.

The genes are TRBV6-1 and TRBJ1-1; D is undetermined. The germline V gene has CDR1 MNHNS and CDR2 SASEGT. Trimming removed 10 bases from V and 4 bases from J, with 16 bases in between. This CDR3 spans 13 amino acids. Written as DNA, the CDR3 is TGTGCCACCCTTCTAGGGCAGGCCACTGAAGCTTTCTTT. Protein product: CATLLGQATEAFF.

The chain is built from TRBV30 and TRBJ2-4; D may be TRBD2 (6 bases). The germline CDR1 and CDR2 sequences are GTSNPN and SVGIG (reference sequence). V was clipped by 5 bases and J by 6 bases, with 14 bases between them. The CDR3 length is 13 residues. The DNA of the CDR3 is TGTGCCTGGTGTCCGGGGGAAGGAAACATTCAGTACTTC. This encodes CAWCPGEGNIQYF.

The chain uses TRBV7-3 and TRBJ2-5; no clear D. V lost 4 bases and J 4 bases, leaving 10 bases between the germline ends. The CDR3 is 13 residues long. CDR1 is SGHTA, CDR2 FQGTGA, per germline. DNA of the CDR3: TGTGCCAGCAGCTCCTCAAACTTAGAGACCCAGTACTTC. Amino acids: CASSSSNLETQYF.

The genes are TRBV29-1 and TRBJ1-2; tentatively, D is TRBD1 (6 bases). This CDR3 is built from 12 residues. The germline V gene has CDR1 SQVTM and CDR2 ANQGSEA. Deletions cut 3 bases from V and 10 bases from J, with 15 bases between. The CDR3 loop is CSVDSLQGVYTF. The CDR3 coding sequence is TGCAGCGTTGATAGCCTACAGGGAGTCTACACCTTC.

The chain has TRBV7-8 and TRBJ2-1; D might be TRBD1 (5 bases). The V gene lost 1 base and the J gene lost 6 bases, with 7 bases spanning the gap. CDR3 length: 13 amino acids. Per germline, CDR1 SGHVS and CDR2 FQNEAQ. In nucleotides, the CDR3 is TGTGCCAGCAGCTTAGGGGGCCCCAATGAGCAGTTCTTC. As protein: CASSLGGPNEQFF.

A few counts support this clone. The chain couples TRBV30 to TRBJ1-1; D is ambiguous. Germline-derived CDR1 and CDR2 are GTSNPN and SVGIG (reference sequence). The CDR3 has 12 residues. V lost 4 bases, J lost 2 bases, and 8 bases lay in between. The CDR3 sequence is CAWTDRNTEAFF. In DNA, the CDR3 is TGTGCCTGGACGGACCGCAACACTGAAGCTTTCTTT.

V and J are TRBV29-1 and TRBJ2-3, with a weak D call TRBD1 (5 bases). Germline V gene sequence: CDR1 SQVTM, CDR2 ANQGSEA. The germline V and J ends were trimmed by 3 bases and 0 bases, with 13 bases remaining between them. The CDR3 has 15 residues. CDR3 in DNA: TGCAGCGTTGAGATGACAGCGAGGAGCACAGATACGCAGTATTTT. It codes for CSVEMTARSTDTQYF.

The gene calls are TRBV27 and TRBJ1-2; tentative D call: TRBD1 (6 bases). The CDR3 is 15 residues long. The germline V and J ends were trimmed by 10 bases and 5 bases, with 23 bases remaining between them. From germline, CDR1 is MNHEY and CDR2 SMNVEV (reference sequence). The CDR3 loop reads CATRTVGTQRYGYTF. The CDR3 DNA reads as TGTGCCACCCGGACAGTCGGAACGCAGAGATATGGCTACACCTTC.

This clone was seen more than once but under ten times. The gene calls are TRBV20-1 and TRBJ2-7; D gene ambiguous. The CDR3 runs 11 residues. Trimming left V 0 bases short and J 3 bases short, with 3 bases between. CDR1 is DFQATT and CDR2 is SNEGSKA in the germline V gene (reference sequence). CDR3 loop: CSAREFYEQYF. CDR3 sequence (DNA): TGCAGTGCTAGAGAGTTCTACGAGCAGTACTTC.

This clone was observed a few times. The CDR3 is CASSATSDTQYF. CDR3 DNA sequence: TGTGCCAGCAGTGCTACGTCAGATACGCAGTATTTT. The chain employs TRBV2 and TRBJ2-3; D unclear. The length of the CDR3 is 12 residues. Germline values: CDR1 SNHLY, CDR2 FYNNEI. Trimming took off 4 bases at V and 4 bases at J, with 6 bases between the two ends.